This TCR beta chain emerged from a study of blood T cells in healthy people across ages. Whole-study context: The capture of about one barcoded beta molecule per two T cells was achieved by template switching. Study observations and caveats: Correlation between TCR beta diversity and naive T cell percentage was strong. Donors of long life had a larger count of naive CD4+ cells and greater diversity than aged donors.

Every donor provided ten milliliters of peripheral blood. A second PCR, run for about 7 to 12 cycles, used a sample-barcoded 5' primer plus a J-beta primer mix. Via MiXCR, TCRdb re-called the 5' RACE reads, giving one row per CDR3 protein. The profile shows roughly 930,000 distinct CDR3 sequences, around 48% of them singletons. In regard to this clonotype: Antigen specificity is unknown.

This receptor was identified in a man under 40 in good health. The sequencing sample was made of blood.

CDR3 in DNA: TGTGCCAGCAGTTATAGGGCGGCGGGGAGCTCCTATAATTCACCCCTCCACTTT. Protein: CASSYRAAGSSYNSPLHF. The V and J genes are TRBV6-2 or TRBV6-3 and TRBJ1-6; D is unclear. V dropped 3 bases and J dropped 0 bases, with 15 bases sitting between them. The V gene's germline CDR1 is MNHEY and CDR2 SVGEGT. CDR3 size: 18 residues.